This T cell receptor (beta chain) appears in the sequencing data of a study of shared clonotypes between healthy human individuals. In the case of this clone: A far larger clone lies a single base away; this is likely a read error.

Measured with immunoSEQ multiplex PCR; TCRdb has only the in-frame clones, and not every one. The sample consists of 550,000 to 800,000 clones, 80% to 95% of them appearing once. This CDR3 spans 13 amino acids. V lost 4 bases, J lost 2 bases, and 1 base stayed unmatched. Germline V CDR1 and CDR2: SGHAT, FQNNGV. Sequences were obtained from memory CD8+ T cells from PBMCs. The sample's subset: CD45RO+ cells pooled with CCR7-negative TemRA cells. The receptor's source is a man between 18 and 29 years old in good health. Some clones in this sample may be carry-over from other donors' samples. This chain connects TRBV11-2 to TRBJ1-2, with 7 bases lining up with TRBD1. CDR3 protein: CASSSGQNYGYTF. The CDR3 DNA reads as TGTGCCAGCAGCTCGGGACAGAACTATGGCTACACCTTC. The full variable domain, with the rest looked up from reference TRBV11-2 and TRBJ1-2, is EAGVAQSPRYKIIEKRQSVAFWCNPISGHATLYWYQQILGQGPKLLIQFQNNGVVDDSQLPKDRFSAERLKGVDSTLKIQPAKLEDSAVYLCASSSGQNYGYTFGSGTRLTVV.